The rows below give T cell receptor beta chains drawn from one sample of a study of monozygotic twins with cystic fibrosis. Method: immunoSEQ multiplex PCR; TCRdb's copy keeps in-frame clones and lacks some. The top ten hold roughly 1% of the sample, which has about 14,000 clones, about 85% seen once. Sequencing was performed on blood. These receptors all stem from a boy under 18 with cystic fibrosis. CDR3s include the opening cysteine and the closing phenylalanine or tryptophan. The order of the fields is V gene, J gene, D gene, clone size, CDR3 protein, CDR3 DNA. A D gene is named only where the DNA matches it firmly. Clone size is stated in some rows and not others, as once, few, many or a class when expanded.

>TRBV25-1|TRBJ1-2|TRBD1|NA
CASSEGTGKGALVGGYTF
TGTGCCAGCAGTGAAGGGACAGGGAAGGGCGCCCTTGTGGGGGGCTACACCTTC
>TRBV7-2|TRBJ2-7|NA|NA
CASSLEDRAYEQYF
TGTGCCAGCAGCTTAGAGGACCGCGCCTACGAGCAGTACTTC
>TRBV6-4|TRBJ1-1|NA|few
CASNLSEAFF
TGTGCCAGCAACTTGTCTGAAGCTTTCTTT
>TRBV2|TRBJ2-5|TRBD1|NA
CASTAGQGLQETQYF
TGTGCCAGCACCGCTGGACAGGGACTTCAAGAGACCCAGTACTTC
>TRBV30|TRBJ1-1|NA|NA
CAWSVSPSGLGNTEAFF
TGTGCCTGGAGTGTATCTCCTTCAGGGCTGGGGAACACTGAAGCTTTCTTT
>TRBV5-5|TRBJ1-1|NA|NA
CASSSHARNTEAFF
TGTGCCAGCAGCTCCCATGCCAGGAACACTGAAGCTTTCTTT
>TRBV6-6|TRBJ2-7|TRBD1|NA
CASSYSDRGFFRQYF
TGTGCCAGCAGTTACTCGGACAGGGGCTTTTTCAGGCAGTACTTC
>TRBV27|TRBJ2-6|NA|NA
CASSWDSGANVLTF
TGTGCCAGCAGTTGGGACTCTGGGGCCAACGTCCTGACTTTC
>TRBV19|TRBJ2-2|NA|few
CASSMLETGELFF
TGTGCCAGTAGTATGTTGGAAACCGGGGAGCTGTTTTTT
>TRBV2|TRBJ2-5|TRBD1|NA
CASSARDRAWGETQYF
TGTGCCAGCAGTGCTCGGGACAGGGCCTGGGGAGAGACCCAGTACTTC
>TRBV10-3|TRBJ1-1|TRBD1|NA
CAISATDRDTEAFF
TGTGCCATCAGTGCTACCGACAGGGACACTGAAGCTTTCTTT
>TRBV7-8|TRBJ1-1|TRBD1|NA
CASSLTDRDGTEAFF
TGTGCCAGCAGCCTTACGGACAGGGATGGCACTGAAGCTTTCTTT
>TRBV5-6|TRBJ1-2|NA|NA
CASSQTVFSANYGYTF
TGTGCCAGCAGCCAGACAGTTTTTTCGGCTAACTATGGCTACACCTTC
>TRBV19|TRBJ1-2|NA|NA
CASTGHGTFDGYTF
TGTGCCAGTACCGGCCATGGGACATTTGATGGCTACACCTTC
>TRBV18|TRBJ1-2|NA|NA
CASSPGVEGYTF
TGTGCCAGCTCACCGGGGGTCGAAGGCTACACCTTC
>TRBV5-1|TRBJ2-4|NA|NA
CASSFNIAKNIQYF
TGCGCCAGCAGCTTTAATATAGCCAAAAACATTCAGTACTTC
>TRBV4-1|TRBJ2-7|TRBD2|once
CASSPRERGYEQYF
TGCGCCAGCAGCCCCAGGGAGCGGGGGTACGAGCAGTACTTC
>TRBV5-1|TRBJ2-1|TRBD1|few
CASSSRDRADNEQFF
TGCGCCAGCAGCTCCCGGGACAGGGCTGACAATGAGCAGTTCTTC
>TRBV7-9|TRBJ2-1|NA|NA
CASSLASGVYNEQFF
TGTGCCAGCAGCTTAGCTTCGGGGGTCTACAATGAGCAGTTCTTC
>TRBV5-1|TRBJ2-1|NA|NA
CASSLNRVGNEQFF
TGCGCCAGCAGCTTGAACAGGGTCGGGAATGAGCAGTTCTTC
>TRBV5-1|TRBJ1-3|NA|NA
CASSLGSGSGNTIYF
TGCGCCAGCAGCTTGGGTTCTGGGTCCGGAAACACCATATATTTT
>TRBV19|TRBJ1-1|NA|few
CASSKSTLRQEAFF
TGTGCCAGTAGTAAATCTACGCTAAGACAAGAAGCTTTCTTT
>TRBV28|TRBJ2-7|NA|once
CASRTNYKDPWGSYEQYF
TGTGCCAGCAGGACCAACTATAAAGACCCATGGGGCTCCTACGAGCAGTACTTC
>TRBV4-2|TRBJ2-1|NA|NA
CASSQERPRNEQFF
TGTGCCAGCAGCCAAGAACGGCCGCGGAATGAGCAGTTCTTC
>TRBV29-1|TRBJ1-2|NA|NA
CSVEGDGYTF
TGCAGCGTTGAAGGTGATGGCTACACCTTC
>TRBV28|TRBJ1-2|TRBD1|NA
CASRGDSAYGYTF
TGTGCCAGCAGGGGGGACAGTGCTTATGGCTACACCTTC
>TRBV7-3|TRBJ2-5|NA|NA
CASSPGPEGETQYF
TGTGCCAGCAGCCCTGGACCGGAGGGGGAGACCCAGTACTTC
>TRBV19|TRBJ1-5|NA|NA
CASSMGTQVNQPQHF
TGTGCCAGTAGTATGGGCACGCAAGTTAATCAGCCCCAGCATTTT
>TRBV7-3|TRBJ1-2|NA|NA
CASTFKEVPDYGYTF
TGTGCCAGCACCTTTAAAGAGGTGCCCGATTATGGCTACACCTTC
>TRBV7-6|TRBJ1-1|TRBD1|NA
CASSTGAPGNTEAFF
TGTGCCAGCAGCACAGGGGCCCCCGGGAACACTGAAGCTTTCTTT
>TRBV7-3|TRBJ1-2|TRBD1|NA
CASSPGTDYGYTF
TGTGCCAGCAGCCCCGGGACAGACTATGGCTACACCTTC
>TRBV6-1|TRBJ1-5|TRBD1|once
CASSEWLTGFSNQPQHF
TGTGCCAGCAGTGAATGGTTGACAGGGTTCAGCAATCAGCCCCAGCATTTT
>TRBV28|TRBJ2-1|TRBD2|NA
CASSLLAGGGNEQFF
TGTGCCAGCAGTTTATTAGCGGGAGGGGGGAATGAGCAGTTCTTC
>TRBV4-1|TRBJ1-2|NA|NA
CASSQQGSPSSYTF
TGCGCCAGCAGCCAACAGGGATCCCCTTCTAGCTACACCTTC
>TRBV9|TRBJ2-5|TRBD1|NA
CASSAEGTGETQYF
TGTGCCAGCAGCGCCGAAGGGACAGGGGAGACCCAGTACTTC
>TRBV10-2|TRBJ2-2|NA|NA
CASSAGPDTGELFF
TGCGCCAGCAGTGCGGGGCCGGACACCGGGGAGCTGTTTTTT
>TRBV10-1|TRBJ1-1|NA|NA
CASSDRGNTEAFF
TGCGCCAGCAGTGACCGCGGGAACACTGAAGCTTTCTTT
>TRBV11-2|TRBJ1-2|NA|NA
CASSLEGGYKSYGYTF
TGTGCCAGCAGCTTAGAGGGTGGTTATAAATCCTATGGCTACACCTTC
>TRBV9|TRBJ1-3|NA|few
CASSVGSGNTIYF
TGTGCCAGCAGCGTAGGCTCTGGAAACACCATATATTTT
>TRBV10-3|TRBJ2-1|TRBD1|NA
CAITTGVDNEQFF
TGTGCCATCACCACAGGGGTTGACAATGAGCAGTTCTTC
>TRBV4-1|TRBJ2-7|NA|few
CASSQATRAEQYF
TGCGCCAGCAGCCAAGCCACCAGGGCTGAGCAGTACTTC
>TRBV29-1|TRBJ2-1|NA|NA
CSVEDSRFGEQFF
TGCAGCGTTGAAGATTCTAGGTTTGGCGAGCAGTTCTTC
>TRBV9|TRBJ1-3|NA|NA
CASSVDGTPGNTIYF
TGTGCCAGCAGCGTAGACGGGACACCTGGAAACACCATATATTTT
>TRBV29-1|TRBJ2-1|NA|NA
CSVEDRWQFF
TGCAGCGTTGAAGACCGGTGGCAGTTCTTC
>TRBV7-9|TRBJ1-2|NA|few
CASSEDKVYGYTF
TGTGCCAGCAGCGAGGACAAAGTCTATGGCTACACCTTC
>TRBV30|TRBJ2-1|TRBD2|once
CAWSRVAGPQVEQFF
TGTGCCTGGAGTCGAGTAGCGGGGCCCCAAGTTGAGCAGTTCTTC